These 7 T cell receptor beta chains were all obtained from the same sample, sequenced in a study of OX40 agonist ivuxolimab in advanced cancers. Assay used: immunoSEQ multiplex PCR; TCRdb lists only in-frame clones, some missing. Altogether approximately 94,000 clones are present, approximately 89% being singletons, with the ten largest covering around 0.16%. The source was CD4+ or CD8+ T cells sorted from blood, collected in a trial of the OX40 agonist ivuxolimab. Every receptor here comes from an adult with an advanced solid tumor such as melanoma, head and neck, liver or kidney cancer.

This clone appeared a single time. The genes are TRBV11-3 and TRBJ2-3, with 7 bases that match TRBD2. V was pared by 8 bases and J by 1 base, with 6 bases of the junction left unmatched. Looked up from germline, CDR1 is SGHNT and CDR2 is YENEEA. The CDR3 runs to 14 residues. As DNA, the CDR3 is TGTGCCAGCTTCTGGCTAGCGGGCACAGATACGCAGTATTTT. It specifies CASFWLAGTDTQYF.

The V gene is TRBV20-1, the J gene TRBJ2-7; the D is unclear. Germline V gives CDR1 DFQATT, CDR2 SNEGSKA (reference sequence). The CDR3 runs to 8 residues. Trimming took 5 bases from V and 7 from J, leaving 3 bases between them. Written as DNA, the CDR3 is TGCAGTGCTGTGGAGCAGTACTTC. It is translated as CSAVEQYF.

The CDR3 loop reads CASSYSSQTETQYF. CDR3 coding DNA: TGTGCCAGCAGTTACTCGTCGCAGACAGAGACCCAGTACTTC. V usage is TRBV6-6 and J usage is TRBJ2-5; D unresolved. The germline V and J ends were trimmed by 0 bases and 4 bases, with 9 bases remaining between them. Germline V gene sequence: CDR1 MNHNY, CDR2 SVGAGI (reference sequence). This CDR3 contains 14 residues.

This chain joins TRBV7-2 and TRBJ2-7; the match to TRBD2 covers 7 bases. The CDR3 has 13 amino acids. Germline V gene lookup returns CDR1 SGHTA and CDR2 FQGNSA. V was clipped by 5 bases and J by 6 bases; unmatched bases: 7. CDR3 DNA: TGTGCCAGCAGCATGGGGGGGGTCCGCGAGCAGTACTTC. Translation: CASSMGGVREQYF.

The chain links TRBV29-1 to TRBJ1-5, with 7 bases identical to TRBD1. The CDR3 spans 13 residues. Germline values: CDR1 SQVTM, CDR2 ANQGSEA. V trimming: 4 bases; J trimming: 5 bases; junction bases outside the gene matches: 5. The CDR3, as DNA: TGCAGCGTTGCGGGACAGTGGGATCAGCCCCAGCATTTT. Its protein product is CSVAGQWDQPQHF.

The chain recombines TRBV18 with TRBJ2-7; D is unclear. Trimming shortened V by 2 bases and J by 3 bases, and 8 bases separated the two germline ends. Germline V gives CDR1 KGHSH, CDR2 LQKENI. The CDR3 loop spans 13 amino acids. The CDR3 nucleotides read TGTGCCAGCTCACCAGCCAGCAGCTACGAGCAGTACTTC. Its translation: CASSPASSYEQYF.

This chain uses TRBV28 with TRBJ2-3; no firm D call. The CDR3 has 12 amino acids. Between the trimmed V and J ends, which lost 6 bases and 2 bases, there was a span of 6 bases. Germline V gene lookup returns CDR1 MDHEN and CDR2 SYDVKM. CDR3 DNA sequence: TGTGCCAGCAGCCAAATCACAGATACGCAGTATTTT. Encoded protein: CASSQITDTQYF. The full variable domain, rest sourced from reference TRBV28 and TRBJ2-3, is DVKVTQSSRYLVKRTGEKVFLECVQDMDHENMFWYRQDPGLGLRLIYFSYDVKMKEKGDIPEGYSVSREKKERFSLILESASTNQTSMYLCASSQITDTQYFGPGTRLTVL.